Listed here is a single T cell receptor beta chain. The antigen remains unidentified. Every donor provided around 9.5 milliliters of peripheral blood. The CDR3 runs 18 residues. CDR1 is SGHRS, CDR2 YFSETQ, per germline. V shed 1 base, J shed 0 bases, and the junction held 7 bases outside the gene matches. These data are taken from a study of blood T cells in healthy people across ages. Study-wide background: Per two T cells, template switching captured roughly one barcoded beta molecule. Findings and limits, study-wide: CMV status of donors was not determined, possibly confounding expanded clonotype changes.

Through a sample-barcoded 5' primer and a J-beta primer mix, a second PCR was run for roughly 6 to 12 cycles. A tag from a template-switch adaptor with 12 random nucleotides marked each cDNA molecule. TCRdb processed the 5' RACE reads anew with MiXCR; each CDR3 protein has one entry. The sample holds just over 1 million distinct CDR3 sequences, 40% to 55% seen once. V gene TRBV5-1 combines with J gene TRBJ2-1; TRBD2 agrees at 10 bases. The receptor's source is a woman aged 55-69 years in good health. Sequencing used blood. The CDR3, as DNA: TGCGCCAGCAGCTTGCGGACTAGCGGCTTAAGCTCCTACAATGAGCAGTTCTTC. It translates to CASSLRTSGLSSYNEQFF.